A single sample gave rise to the 5 T cell receptor beta chains below, sequenced in a study of blood T cell repertoires in COVID-19. The data were produced by immunoSEQ multiplex PCR, yet TCRdb's version contains in-frame clones alone and is incomplete. The repertoire holds just under 65,000 clones, 80% to 90% seen once, with less than 1.5% in the top ten. The sequenced material came from peripheral blood. The source of these receptors is a man aged 35 to 55 with acute or convalescent COVID-19.

This chain connects TRBV5-4 to TRBJ1-3, with a weak D call TRBD1 (6 bases). The CDR3 spans 16 residues. V gave up 3 bases and J gave up 1 base, with 14 bases separating them. The germline V gene encodes CDR1 SGHNT and CDR2 YYREEE (reference sequence). In DNA, the CDR3 is TGTGCCAGCAGCTGGGGGCAAGGGGGATCTGGAAACACCATATATTTT. Translated: CASSWGQGGSGNTIYF.

V usage is TRBV19 and J usage is TRBJ1-2, with 7 bases matching TRBD1. The CDR3 is 13 residues long. The V gene's germline CDR1 is LNHDA and CDR2 SQIVND (reference sequence). The junction had 8 bases not matched to a gene; V was cut back by 7 bases and J by 6 bases. CDR3 loop: CASTPADRDGYTF. For the CDR3, the DNA is TGTGCCAGTACGCCGGCAGACAGGGATGGCTACACCTTC. The full variable domain, in which reference TRBV19 and TRBJ1-2 provide the parts outside the CDR3, is DGGITQSPKYLFRKEGQNVTLSCEQNLNHDAMYWYRQDPGQGLRLIYYSQIVNDFQKGDIAEGYSVSREKKESFPLTVTSAQKNPTAFYLCASTPADRDGYTFGSGTRLTVV.

In DNA form, the CDR3 reads TGCAGCGTTGTCGGAGCTTTCTTT. It codes for CSVVGAFF. The chain recombines TRBV29-1 with TRBJ1-1; D not resolved. Germline CDR1 SQVTM, CDR2 ANQGSEA. V was shortened by 4 bases and J by 10 bases, with 4 bases between the two germline ends. The CDR3 has 8 residues. Based on the CDR3 plus reference TRBV29-1 and TRBJ1-1, the full variable domain is SAVISQKPSRDICQRGTSLTIQCQVDSQVTMMFWYRQQPGQSLTLIATANQGSEATYESGFVIDKFPISRPNLTFSTLTVSNMSPEDSSIYLCSVVGAFFGQGTRLTVV.

The J gene is TRBJ1-1, the V gene TRBV4-1; weak D call: TRBD1 (5 bases). Germline-derived CDR1 and CDR2 are MGHRA and YSYEKL. With 0 bases removed from V and 4 bases from J, the gap between germline ends came to 6 bases. The CDR3 runs 13 residues. The CDR3 protein is CASSQEGGTEAFF. CDR3 sequence (DNA): TGCGCCAGCAGCCAAGAGGGGGGCACTGAAGCTTTCTTT.

V gene TRBV11-3 combines with J gene TRBJ2-7; perhaps TRBD1 as D (6 bases). Deletions cut 8 bases from V and 3 bases from J, with 8 bases between. The CDR3 consists of 11 residues. Germline values: CDR1 SGHNT, CDR2 YENEEA. Here the CDR3 reads CASGTSYEQYF. CDR3 nucleotide sequence: TGTGCCAGCGGGACAAGCTACGAGCAGTACTTC. The whole variable domain, remainder taken from reference TRBV11-3 and TRBJ2-7, is EAGVVQSPRYKIIEKKQPVAFWCNPISGHNTLYWYLQNLGQGPELLIRYENEEAVDDSQLPKDRFSAERLKGVDSTLKIQPAELGDSAVYLCASGTSYEQYFGPGTRLTVT.